The clone carrying this TCR beta chain has a count of ten or more. What it recognizes is unknown. A universal primer site arose from template switching, and cDNA bore unique molecular identifiers. MiXCR, run by TCRdb on the 5' RACE reads, gives a single entry per CDR3 protein. The sample lists approximately 670,000 distinct CDR3 sequences; roughly 6% were seen once. The CDR3 spans 16 residues. Looked up from germline, CDR1 is LGHNA and CDR2 is YNFKEQ. Trimming stripped 1 base from V and 4 bases from J, with 14 bases between. The data originate from a study of identical twins. Study-level findings and limits: The study reached conclusions through statistical analysis that was cross-sectional, not following the same donors. For cord blood, abundant beta clonotypes had fewer insertions, unlike memory repertoires, which showed none.

The source is a young man in good health. J is TRBJ1-5 and V is TRBV4-2; D remains ambiguous. Source material: naive T cells sorted from blood. CDR3: CASSQAGRGANQPQHF. CDR3 sequence (DNA): TGTGCCAGCAGCCAAGCAGGTCGGGGAGCGAATCAGCCCCAGCATTTT.